The clone carrying this T cell receptor beta chain has ten or more counts. In germline, CDR1 is SNHLY, CDR2 FYNNEI. The CDR3 totals 15 residues. J lost 3 bases, V lost 5 bases, and 5 bases had no gene match. These data originate in a study of T cells in Graves' hyperthyroidism and ophthalmopathy. It was RNA transcripts that yielded the amplified TCR beta CDR3 regions. A set of HTBI primers served as the primers for a first-round RT-PCR of the TCR CDR3. In TCRdb, the multiplex PCR reads were re-called with MiXCR into one record per CDR3 protein. The table has hundreds of thousands of distinct CDR3 sequences, approximately 15% seen once.

The genes are TRBV2 and TRBJ2-7; 12 bases agree with TRBD1. Input material: blood. The TCR originated in a woman younger than 30 with Graves' hyperthyroidism. CDR3 in amino acids: CASSLGQGAHYEQYF. CDR3 coding DNA: TGTGCCAGCAGTCTGGGACAGGGGGCCCACTACGAGCAGTACTTC.